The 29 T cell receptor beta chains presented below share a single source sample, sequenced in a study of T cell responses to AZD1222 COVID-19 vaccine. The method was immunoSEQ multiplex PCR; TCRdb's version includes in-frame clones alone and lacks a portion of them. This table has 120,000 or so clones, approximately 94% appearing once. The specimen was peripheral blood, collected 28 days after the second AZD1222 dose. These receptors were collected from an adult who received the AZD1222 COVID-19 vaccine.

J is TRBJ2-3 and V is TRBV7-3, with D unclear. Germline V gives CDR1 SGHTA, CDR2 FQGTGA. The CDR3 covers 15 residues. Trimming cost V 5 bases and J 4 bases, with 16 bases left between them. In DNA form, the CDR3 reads TGTGCCAGCAGCCCCGGGCGTAGTTCCGCAGATACGCAGTATTTT. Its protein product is CASSPGRSSADTQYF.

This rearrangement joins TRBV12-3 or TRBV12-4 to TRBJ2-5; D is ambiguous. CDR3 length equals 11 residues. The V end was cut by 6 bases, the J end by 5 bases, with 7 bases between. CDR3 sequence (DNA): TGTGCCAGCAGAGCCCATGAGACCCAGTACTTC. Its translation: CASRAHETQYF.

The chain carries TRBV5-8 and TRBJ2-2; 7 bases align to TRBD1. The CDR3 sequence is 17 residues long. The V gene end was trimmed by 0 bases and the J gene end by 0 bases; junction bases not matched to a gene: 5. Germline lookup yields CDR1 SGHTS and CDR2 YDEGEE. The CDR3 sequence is CASSLARQGANTGELFF. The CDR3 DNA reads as TGTGCCAGCAGCTTGGCTAGACAGGGCGCGAACACCGGGGAGCTGTTTTTT. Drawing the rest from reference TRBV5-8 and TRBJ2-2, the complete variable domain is EAGVTQSPTHLIKTRGQQATLRCSPISGHTSVYWYQQALGLGLQFLLWYDEGEERNRGNFPPRFSGRQFPNYSSELNVNALELEDSALYLCASSLARQGANTGELFFGEGSRLTVL.

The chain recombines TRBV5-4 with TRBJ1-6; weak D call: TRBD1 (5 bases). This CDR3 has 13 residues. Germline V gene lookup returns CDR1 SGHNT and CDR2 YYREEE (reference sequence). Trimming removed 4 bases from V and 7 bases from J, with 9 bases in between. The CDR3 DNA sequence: TGTGCCAGCAGCAGCGGGGGGAATTCACCCCTCCACTTT. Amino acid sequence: CASSSGGNSPLHF. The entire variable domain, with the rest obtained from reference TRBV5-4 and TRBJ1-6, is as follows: ETGVTQSPTHLIKTRGQQVTLRCSSQSGHNTVSWYQQALGQGPQFIFQYYREEENGRGNFPPRFSGLQFPNYSSELNVNALELDDSALYLCASSSGGNSPLHFGNGTRLTVT.

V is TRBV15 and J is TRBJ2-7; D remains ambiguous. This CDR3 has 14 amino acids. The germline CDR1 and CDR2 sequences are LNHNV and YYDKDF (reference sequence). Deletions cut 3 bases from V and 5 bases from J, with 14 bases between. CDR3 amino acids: CATSSRNHGHEQYF. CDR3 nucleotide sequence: TGTGCCACCAGCAGTCGGAATCACGGCCACGAGCAGTACTTC.

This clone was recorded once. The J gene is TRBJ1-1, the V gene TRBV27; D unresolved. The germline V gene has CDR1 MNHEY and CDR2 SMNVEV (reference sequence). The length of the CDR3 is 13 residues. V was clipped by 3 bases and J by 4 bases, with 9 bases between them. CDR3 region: CASSFGVGTEAFF. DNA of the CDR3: TGTGCCAGCAGTTTCGGGGTGGGCACTGAAGCTTTCTTT.

The CDR3 reads CASSFPYRGNYGYTF. In DNA form, the CDR3 reads TGTGCCAGCAGCTTCCCCTACAGGGGAAACTATGGCTACACCTTC. The gene calls are TRBV7-2 and TRBJ1-2; 7 bases are a match to TRBD1. This CDR3 comprises 15 residues. In germline, CDR1 is SGHTA, CDR2 FQGNSA. V lost 3 bases, J lost 2 bases, and 6 bases stayed unmatched.

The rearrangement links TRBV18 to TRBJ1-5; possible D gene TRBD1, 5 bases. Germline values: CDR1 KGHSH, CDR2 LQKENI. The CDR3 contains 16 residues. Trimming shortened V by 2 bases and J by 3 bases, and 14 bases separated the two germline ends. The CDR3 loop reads CASSPMSRDNNQPQHF. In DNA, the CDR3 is TGTGCCAGCTCACCAATGTCCAGGGATAACAATCAGCCCCAGCATTTT.

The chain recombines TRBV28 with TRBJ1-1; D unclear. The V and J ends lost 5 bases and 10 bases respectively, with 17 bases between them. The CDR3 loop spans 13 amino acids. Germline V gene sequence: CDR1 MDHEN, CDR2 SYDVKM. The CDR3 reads CASSVDDQAGAFF. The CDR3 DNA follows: TGTGCCAGCAGTGTGGACGATCAGGCGGGAGCTTTCTTT. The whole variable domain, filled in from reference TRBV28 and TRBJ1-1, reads DVKVTQSSRYLVKRTGEKVFLECVQDMDHENMFWYRQDPGLGLRLIYFSYDVKMKEKGDIPEGYSVSREKKERFSLILESASTNQTSMYLCASSVDDQAGAFFGQGTRLTVV.

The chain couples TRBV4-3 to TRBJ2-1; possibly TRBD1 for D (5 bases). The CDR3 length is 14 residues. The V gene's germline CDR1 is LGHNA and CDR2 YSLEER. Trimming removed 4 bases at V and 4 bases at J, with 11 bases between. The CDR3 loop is CASSRIPGYNEQFF. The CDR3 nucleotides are TGCGCCAGCAGCCGCATTCCAGGGTACAATGAGCAGTTCTTC.

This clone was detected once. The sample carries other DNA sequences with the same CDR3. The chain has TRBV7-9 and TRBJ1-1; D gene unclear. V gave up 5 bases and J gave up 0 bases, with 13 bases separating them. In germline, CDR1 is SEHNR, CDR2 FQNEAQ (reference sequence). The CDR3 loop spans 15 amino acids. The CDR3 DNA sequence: TGTGCCAGCAGCCTCGCGGGCATTTTGAACACTGAAGCTTTCTTT. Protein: CASSLAGILNTEAFF.

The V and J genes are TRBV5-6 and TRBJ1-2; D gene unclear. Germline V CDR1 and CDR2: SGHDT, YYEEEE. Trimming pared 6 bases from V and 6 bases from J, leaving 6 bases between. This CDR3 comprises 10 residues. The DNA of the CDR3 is TGTGCCAGCAAGGCCAATGGCTACACCTTC. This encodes CASKANGYTF.

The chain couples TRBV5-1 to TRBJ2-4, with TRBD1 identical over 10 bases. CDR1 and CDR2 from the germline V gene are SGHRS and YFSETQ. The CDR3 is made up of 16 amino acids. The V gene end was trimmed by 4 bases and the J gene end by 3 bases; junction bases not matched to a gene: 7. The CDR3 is CASSPGQGVGKNIQYF. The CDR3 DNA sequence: TGCGCCAGCAGCCCAGGACAGGGGGTAGGCAAAAACATTCAGTACTTC. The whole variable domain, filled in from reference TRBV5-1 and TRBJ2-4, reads KAGVTQTPRYLIKTRGQQVTLSCSPISGHRSVSWYQQTPGQGLQFLFEYFSETQRNKGNFPGRFSGRQFSNSRSEMNVSTLELGDSALYLCASSPGQGVGKNIQYFGAGTRLSVL.

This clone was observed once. CDR3 coding DNA: TGTGCCAGCAGCCATACCGGTGGGGTCCAGGAGACCCAGTACTTC. Its protein product is CASSHTGGVQETQYF. The chain links TRBV5-4 to TRBJ2-5; D remains ambiguous. Germline V lookup: CDR1 SGHNT, CDR2 YYREEE (reference sequence). V was trimmed by 4 bases and J by 5 bases, leaving 18 bases between them. The CDR3 has 15 residues.

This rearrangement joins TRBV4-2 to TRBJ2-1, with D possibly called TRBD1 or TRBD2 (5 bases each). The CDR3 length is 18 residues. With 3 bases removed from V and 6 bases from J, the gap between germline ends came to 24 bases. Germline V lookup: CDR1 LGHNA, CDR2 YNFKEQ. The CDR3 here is CASSQEGIGVRTFNEQFF. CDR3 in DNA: TGTGCCAGCAGCCAGGAAGGGATAGGGGTTCGGACTTTCAATGAGCAGTTCTTC.

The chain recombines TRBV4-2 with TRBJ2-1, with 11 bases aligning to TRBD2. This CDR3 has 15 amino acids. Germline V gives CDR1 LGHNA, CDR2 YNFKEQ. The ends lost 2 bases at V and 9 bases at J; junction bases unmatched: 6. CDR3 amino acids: CASSQTSGRGSEQFF. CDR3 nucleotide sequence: TGTGCCAGCAGCCAAACTAGCGGGAGAGGCAGTGAGCAGTTCTTC.

CDR3 sequence reads: CASSEPGTRAGQPQHF. The CDR3 DNA reads as TGTGCCAGCAGCGAACCCGGGACCCGGGCAGGGCAGCCCCAGCATTTT. The gene calls are TRBV7-2 and TRBJ1-5; D may be TRBD1 (5 bases). The CDR3 runs 16 residues. The germline V and J ends were trimmed by 5 bases and 7 bases, with 21 bases remaining between them. Germline values: CDR1 SGHTA, CDR2 FQGNSA.

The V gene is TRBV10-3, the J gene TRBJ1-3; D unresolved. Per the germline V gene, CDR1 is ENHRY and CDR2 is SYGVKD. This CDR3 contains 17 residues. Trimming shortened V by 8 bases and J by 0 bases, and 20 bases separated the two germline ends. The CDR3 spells CAIAGVGNTISGNTIYF. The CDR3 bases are TGTGCCATCGCGGGAGTGGGCAACACGATCTCTGGAAACACCATATATTTT.

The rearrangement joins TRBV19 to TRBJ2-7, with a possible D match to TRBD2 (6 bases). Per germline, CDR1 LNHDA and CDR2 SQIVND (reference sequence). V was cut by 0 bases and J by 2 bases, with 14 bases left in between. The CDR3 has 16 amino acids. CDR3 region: CASSIDGVGGTYEQYF. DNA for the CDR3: TGTGCCAGTAGTATAGACGGTGTGGGGGGTACCTACGAGCAGTACTTC.

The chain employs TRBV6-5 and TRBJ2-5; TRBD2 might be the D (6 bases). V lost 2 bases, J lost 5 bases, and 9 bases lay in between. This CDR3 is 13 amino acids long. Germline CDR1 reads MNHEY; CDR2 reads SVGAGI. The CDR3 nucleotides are TGTGCCAGCAGTTACGTCCGGGGGGAGACCCAGTACTTC. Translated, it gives CASSYVRGETQYF.

Written as DNA, the CDR3 is TGTGCCACCAGCAGAGATTTCGAACAGGGTTCCTATGGCTACACCTTC. It codes for CATSRDFEQGSYGYTF. The gene calls are TRBV15 and TRBJ1-2, with D perhaps TRBD1 (6 bases). V was clipped by 0 bases and J by 4 bases, with 15 bases between them. Germline V gene data show CDR1 as LNHNV and CDR2 as YYDKDF (reference sequence). The CDR3 runs 16 residues.

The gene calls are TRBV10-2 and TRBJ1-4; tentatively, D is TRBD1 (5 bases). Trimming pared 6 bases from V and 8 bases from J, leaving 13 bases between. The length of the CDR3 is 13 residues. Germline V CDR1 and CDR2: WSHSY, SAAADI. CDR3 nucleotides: TGCGCCAGCAGGACGGGGCCAGGGGAAAAACTGTTTTTT. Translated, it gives CASRTGPGEKLFF.

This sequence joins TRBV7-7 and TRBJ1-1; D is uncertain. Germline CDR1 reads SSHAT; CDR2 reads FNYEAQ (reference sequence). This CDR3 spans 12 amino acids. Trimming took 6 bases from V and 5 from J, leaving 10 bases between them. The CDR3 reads CASSPAVTEAFF. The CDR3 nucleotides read TGTGCCAGCAGTCCTGCGGTGACTGAAGCTTTCTTT.

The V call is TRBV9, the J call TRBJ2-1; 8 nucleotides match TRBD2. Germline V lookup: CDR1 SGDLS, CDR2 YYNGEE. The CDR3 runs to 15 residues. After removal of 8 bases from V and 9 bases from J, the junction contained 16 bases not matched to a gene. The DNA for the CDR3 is TGTGCCAGTTCCTATAGCGGGAAAGTAGACGGTGAGCAGTTCTTC. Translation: CASSYSGKVDGEQFF.

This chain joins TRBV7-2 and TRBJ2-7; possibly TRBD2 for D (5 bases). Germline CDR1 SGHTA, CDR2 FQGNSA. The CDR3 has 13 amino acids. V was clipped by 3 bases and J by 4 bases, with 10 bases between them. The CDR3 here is CASSFGKLYEQYF. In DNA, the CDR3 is TGTGCCAGCAGCTTCGGGAAATTATACGAGCAGTACTTC.

The CDR3 region has the DNA TGTGCCAGCAGCTCGACGGGGACCAGTGGGGGGGAGACCCAGTACTTC. Protein product: CASSSTGTSGGETQYF. The gene calls are TRBV7-3 and TRBJ2-5, with D possibly being TRBD2 (6 bases). Trimming left V 4 bases short and J 5 bases short, with 20 bases between. Per germline, CDR1 SGHTA and CDR2 FQGTGA. The CDR3 sequence is 16 residues long.

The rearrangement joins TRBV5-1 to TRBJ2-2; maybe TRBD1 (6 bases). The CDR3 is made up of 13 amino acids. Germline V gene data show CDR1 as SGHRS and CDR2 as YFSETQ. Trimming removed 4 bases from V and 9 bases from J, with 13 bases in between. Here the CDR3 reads CASSMGAPRELFF. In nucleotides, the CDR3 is TGCGCCAGCAGCATGGGGGCCCCCCGGGAGCTGTTTTTT. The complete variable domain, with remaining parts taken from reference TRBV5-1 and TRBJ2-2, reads KAGVTQTPRYLIKTRGQQVTLSCSPISGHRSVSWYQQTPGQGLQFLFEYFSETQRNKGNFPGRFSGRQFSNSRSEMNVSTLELGDSALYLCASSMGAPRELFFGEGSRLTVL.

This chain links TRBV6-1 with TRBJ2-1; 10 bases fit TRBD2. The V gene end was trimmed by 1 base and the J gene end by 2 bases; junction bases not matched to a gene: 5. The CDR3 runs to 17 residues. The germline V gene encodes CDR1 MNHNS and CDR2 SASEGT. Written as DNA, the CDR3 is TGTGCCAGCAGTGAAGGGTCTAGCGGGGGTACCTACAATGAGCAGTTCTTC. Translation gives CASSEGSSGGTYNEQFF.

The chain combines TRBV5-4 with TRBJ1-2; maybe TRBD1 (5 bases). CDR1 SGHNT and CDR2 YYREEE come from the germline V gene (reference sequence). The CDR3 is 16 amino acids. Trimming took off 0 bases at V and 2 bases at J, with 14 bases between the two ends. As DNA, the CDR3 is TGTGCCAGCAGCTTGGGGGGCCGGGTGCCCAACTATGGCTACACCTTC. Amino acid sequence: CASSLGGRVPNYGYTF.